This entry describes one TCR beta chain. These data originate in a study of cytomegalovirus exposure and HLA in healthy donors. Both 60 Vbeta primers and 13 Jbeta primers went into the PCR. Sequencing used immunoSEQ multiplex PCR; TCRdb keeps in-frame clones, though not all of them. The sample includes about 160,000 clones, about four fifths of them seen just once. This TCR was sampled from a woman in her 50s in good health and CMV-seronegative. Sequencing used PBMCs.

The CDR3: CASRRLAGAEQFF. CDR3 sequence (DNA): TGTGCCAGCAGGCGACTAGCGGGAGCTGAGCAGTTCTTC. The chain uses TRBV4-2 and TRBJ2-1, with TRBD2 identical over 12 bases. From germline, CDR1 is LGHNA and CDR2 YNFKEQ. The V segment lost 6 bases and the J segment 9 bases; nucleotides outside the gene matches: 3. This CDR3 is 13 amino acids long.